The sequence of this TCR beta chain was determined in a study of PD-L1 blockade in urothelial cancer. Time point indicated: peripheral blood 6 weeks after treatment start. Profiled with immunoSEQ multiplex PCR; TCRdb holds only in-frame clones, not every one. This table holds some 41,000 clones, about 85% found once. V shed 4 bases and J shed 2 bases, with 12 bases lying between them. The CDR3 totals 14 residues. Germline V CDR1 and CDR2: SGHDN, FVKESK. J is TRBJ2-7 and V is TRBV14; weak D call: TRBD2 (5 bases). The TCR sequence derives from a man between 70 and 80 years old with urothelial cancer. This specimen consisted of PBMCs, obtained around atezolizumab (anti-PD-L1) treatment. The CDR3 DNA is TGTGCCAGCAGCCGGCAGGAGGTCCCCTACGAGCAGTACTTC. This translates into CASSRQEVPYEQYF.